These 32 T cell receptor beta chains were all obtained from the same sample, sequenced in a study of blood T cells in healthy people across ages. Then a second PCR, running roughly 7 to 11 cycles, was carried out with a sample-barcoded 5' primer and a J-beta primer mix. TCRdb used MiXCR to reprocess the 5' RACE reads, holding one entry per CDR3 protein. This sample carries around 750,000 distinct CDR3 sequences, approximately 55% of them seen once, and the ten largest clones take approximately 40%. The sample consisted of blood. The receptors come from a man at least 80 years old in good health.

The rearrangement uses TRBV24-1 and TRBJ1-2, with D maybe TRBD1 (5 bases). This CDR3 is built from 13 residues. V was shortened by 5 bases and J by 1 base, with 7 bases between the two germline ends. CDR1 KGHDR and CDR2 SFDVKD come from the germline V gene. The chain's CDR3 is CATSAGDNYGYTF. The CDR3 DNA follows: TGTGCCACCAGTGCGGGGGATAACTATGGCTACACCTTC.

The chain links TRBV6-1 to TRBJ2-1; 11 nucleotides align to TRBD1. Germline CDR1 reads MNHNS; CDR2 reads SASEGT. There are 15 residues in the CDR3. V was clipped by 7 bases and J by 8 bases; unmatched bases: 10. The CDR3 region is CASTRRDRGFDEQFF. The CDR3 DNA reads TGTGCCAGCACCCGACGGGACAGGGGGTTCGATGAGCAGTTCTTC.

This clonotype was observed a handful of times. The genes are TRBV4-2 and TRBJ2-7, with TRBD2 matching over 8 bases. Trimming removed 2 bases from V and 2 bases from J; junction bases left unmatched: 8. CDR3 length: 16 residues. Germline CDR1 is LGHNA and CDR2 is YNFKEQ. The CDR3 sequence: CASSQYQAGAAYEQYF. The CDR3 nucleotides are TGTGCCAGCAGCCAATACCAAGCGGGAGCGGCCTACGAGCAGTACTTC.

This chain uses TRBV2 with TRBJ1-5; D is perhaps TRBD1 (5 bases). This CDR3 contains 17 residues. The germline V gene encodes CDR1 SNHLY and CDR2 FYNNEI. Trimming removed 7 bases from V and 0 bases from J, with 19 bases in between. The chain's CDR3 is CASNDYRDGYSNQPQHF. CDR3 in DNA: TGTGCCAGCAACGACTATCGGGACGGCTATAGCAATCAGCCCCAGCATTTT.

The rearrangement joins TRBV29-1 to TRBJ2-3; 7 positions match TRBD2. CDR3 size: 13 residues. CDR1 is SQVTM and CDR2 is ANQGSEA in the germline V gene. With 4 bases clipped from V and 14 bases from J, the junction kept 15 bases outside the gene matches. CDR3 in DNA: TGCAGCGTTGCGGCGGGAGATCACAGATACGCGTATTTT. Translated: CSVAAGDHRYAYF.

V usage is TRBV7-2 and J usage is TRBJ2-7; 9 nucleotides match TRBD1. V shed 0 bases, J shed 3 bases, and the junction held 6 bases outside the gene matches. Germline CDR1 and CDR2: SGHTA and FQGNSA. This CDR3 has 16 amino acids. The CDR3 loop reads CASSLAWGQGFYEQYF. The CDR3 DNA follows: TGTGCCAGCAGCTTAGCGTGGGGACAGGGATTCTACGAGCAGTACTTC.

The chain joins TRBV5-1 to TRBJ2-5; 9 bases are shared with TRBD1. This CDR3 contains 15 residues. V shed 5 bases, J shed 4 bases, and the junction held 9 bases outside the gene matches. Germline V gives CDR1 SGHRS, CDR2 YFSETQ. CDR3: CASSSGTGSLETQYF. The CDR3 coding sequence is TGCGCCAGCAGTTCCGGGACAGGGTCGTTAGAGACCCAGTACTTC.

V usage is TRBV5-1 and J usage is TRBJ2-1; TRBD2 agrees at 8 bases. CDR1 is SGHRS and CDR2 is YFSETQ in the germline V gene. CDR3 size: 15 residues. The junction had 8 bases not matched to a gene; V was cut back by 5 bases and J by 4 bases. As DNA, the CDR3 is TGCGCCAGCAGAGCGGGAGAGATGACATACAATGAGCAGTTCTTC. The encoded protein is CASRAGEMTYNEQFF.

V usage is TRBV3-1 and J usage is TRBJ2-1; 7 bases are shared with TRBD2. The closer fit of TRBJ2-7 to the DNA end suggests the J call may be wrong. The CDR3 is made up of 16 amino acids. Germline V CDR1 and CDR2: LGHDT, YNNKEL (reference sequence). The CDR3 nucleotides are TGTGCCAGCAGCCAAGAAGGGCTAGCGGTATACAATGAGCAGTACTTC. Its protein product is CASSQEGLAVYNEQYF.

The chain combines TRBV29-1 with TRBJ2-1; possibly TRBD1 for D (6 bases). The J call could be wrong; TRBJ2-7 is a better fit for the DNA end. CDR1 SQVTM and CDR2 ANQGSEA come from the germline V gene. The CDR3 runs 15 residues. The CDR3 bases are TGCAGCGTCGCCCCGAGGGGGACCACCTACAATGAGCAGTACTTC. Protein product: CSVAPRGTTYNEQYF.

The chain joins TRBV28 to TRBJ2-7; no clear D gene. Germline V gene sequence: CDR1 MDHEN, CDR2 SYDVKM. The V gene lost 6 bases and the J gene lost 0 bases, with 15 bases spanning the gap. CDR3 size: 15 residues. The CDR3: CASRNPDGSSYEQYF. CDR3 DNA sequence: TGTGCCAGCAGGAACCCCGACGGCAGCTCCTACGAGCAGTACTTC.

This clonotype was recorded a few times. The chain links TRBV18 to TRBJ2-6, with a possible D match to TRBD1 (6 bases). The CDR3 covers 14 residues. Germline-derived CDR1 and CDR2 are KGHSH and LQKENI. Trimming shortened V by 5 bases and J by 5 bases, and 10 bases separated the two germline ends. As DNA, the CDR3 is TGTGCCAGCTCAACAGGGCAGCGGGCCAACGTCCTGACTTTC. Amino acid sequence: CASSTGQRANVLTF.

The rearrangement uses TRBV11-3 and TRBJ2-1, with a tentative D call TRBD2 (6 bases). Germline CDR1 reads SGHNT; CDR2 reads YENEEA. Trimming removed 8 bases from V and 0 bases from J, with 14 bases in between. This CDR3 region has 15 residues. CDR3 amino acids: CASGGKRYSYNEQFF. In DNA, the CDR3 is TGTGCCAGCGGGGGGAAACGGTACTCCTACAATGAGCAGTTCTTC.

The rearrangement links TRBV5-1 to TRBJ1-1; the D gene is possibly TRBD1 (5 bases). The CDR3 is 15 residues long. The V end lost 4 bases, the J end lost 3 bases, and 16 bases lay between the germline ends. Germline assignment: CDR1 SGHRS and CDR2 YFSETQ. The CDR3 is CASSPRGGPDTEAFF. DNA of the CDR3: TGCGCCAGCAGCCCCCGCGGGGGTCCCGACACTGAAGCTTTCTTT.

The J gene is TRBJ2-5, the V gene TRBV6-2 or TRBV6-3, with D possibly TRBD2 on 5 matching bases. V lost 5 bases and J 5 bases, leaving 27 bases between the germline ends. In germline, CDR1 is MNHEY, CDR2 SVGEGT. The CDR3 sequence is 18 residues long. Written as DNA, the CDR3 is TGTGCCAGCAGTCCTGGCCGGCGAGAGACGGGATACTACGAGACCCAGTACTTC. It codes for CASSPGRRETGYYETQYF.

This chain connects TRBV7-6 to TRBJ2-7, with D unresolved. CDR1 and CDR2 from the germline V gene are SGHVS and FNYEAQ. The CDR3 has 16 residues. V lost 6 bases to trimming and J lost 2 bases, with 20 bases between them. The CDR3 here is CASSRNPPGTTYEQYF. In DNA, the CDR3 is TGTGCCAGCAGTCGTAATCCCCCAGGTACCACCTACGAGCAGTACTTC.

CDR3 in amino acids: CASSLLAGASYNEQFF. DNA for the CDR3: TGTGCCAGCAGTTTATTAGCGGGAGCGTCCTACAATGAGCAGTTCTTC. The genes are TRBV27 and TRBJ2-1; 9 bases fit TRBD2. The V and J ends lost 1 base and 1 base, in that order; junction bases with no gene match: 2. This CDR3 region has 16 residues. The germline V gene has CDR1 MNHEY and CDR2 SMNVEV (reference sequence).

The J gene is TRBJ1-2, the V gene TRBV12-3 or TRBV12-4, with a tentative D call TRBD1 (5 bases). V was cut by 1 base and J by 3 bases, with 18 bases left in between. This CDR3 has 17 amino acids. As DNA, the CDR3 is TGTGCCAGCAGTTTAGTATTGGGGGGAGGGGCGGACTATGGCTACACCTTC. Its protein product is CASSLVLGGGADYGYTF.

This clonotype occurred a few times. The genes are TRBV3-1 and TRBJ1-2, with unresolved D. In germline, CDR1 is LGHDT, CDR2 YNNKEL (reference sequence). The V and J ends lost 1 base and 4 bases respectively, with 10 bases between them. The CDR3 sequence is 14 residues long. The CDR3 region is CASSQGVDGYGYTF. The CDR3 DNA reads as TGTGCCAGCAGCCAAGGGGTGGACGGCTATGGCTACACCTTC.

V usage is TRBV6-1 and J usage is TRBJ2-1; no firm D call. CDR3 length: 13 residues. V lost 5 bases, J lost 9 bases, and 14 bases lay in between. CDR1 and CDR2 (germline): MNHNS, SASEGT. CDR3 sequence: CASSSKAMGEQFF. CDR3 in DNA: TGTGCCAGCAGTTCGAAGGCCATGGGTGAGCAGTTCTTC.

The CDR3, as DNA: TGTGCCAGCAGCCCGACAGGCCTCTATAATTCACCCCTCCACTTT. Its translation: CASSPTGLYNSPLHF. This rearrangement joins TRBV7-2 to TRBJ1-6; maybe TRBD1 (6 bases). There are 15 residues in the CDR3. The germline V gene has CDR1 SGHTA and CDR2 FQGNSA. V dropped 5 bases and J dropped 3 bases, with 11 bases sitting between them.

This chain connects TRBV21-1 to TRBJ2-5; whether TRBD1, the table's D call, matches the DNA was not checked. TRBV21-1 is tagged as a pseudogene. The CDR3 contains 15 residues. CDR3 loop: CASRATGLYQETQYF. The CDR3 DNA is TGTGCCAGCAGAGCGACAGGGCTGTACCAAGAGACCCAGTACTTC.

The CDR3 DNA follows: TGCAGCGTTGCCGCGGGAGCGGGGCGAGATACGCAGTATTTT. Protein sequence: CSVAAGAGRDTQYF. This chain joins TRBV29-1 and TRBJ2-3; TRBD2 agrees at 7 bases. The CDR3 runs 14 residues. The germline V gene encodes CDR1 SQVTM and CDR2 ANQGSEA. V was clipped by 4 bases and J by 5 bases; unmatched bases: 9.

The CDR3 reads CASSSDRGHNEQFF. CDR3 coding DNA: TGCGCCAGCAGCTCTGACAGGGGTCACAATGAGCAGTTCTTC. The chain combines TRBV5-1 with TRBJ2-1; TRBD1 matches at 8 bases. The CDR3 contains 14 residues. Germline assignment: CDR1 SGHRS and CDR2 YFSETQ. The V segment lost 3 bases and the J segment 5 bases; nucleotides outside the gene matches: 4.

The J gene is TRBJ2-1, the V gene TRBV20-1; 7 positions agree with TRBD1. This CDR3 region has 13 residues. CDR1 DFQATT and CDR2 SNEGSKA come from the germline V gene (reference sequence). V lost 6 bases, J lost 2 bases, and 4 bases stayed unmatched. CDR3 DNA: TGCAGTGCCGAGACAGGGACCTACAATGAGCAGTTCTTC. This gives the protein CSAETGTYNEQFF.

The chain uses TRBV28 and TRBJ2-7, with D unresolved. Per the germline V gene, CDR1 is MDHEN and CDR2 is SYDVKM. This CDR3 region has 15 residues. Trimming shortened V by 4 bases and J by 7 bases, and 20 bases separated the two germline ends. This CDR3 is CASSYPGRSTWEQYF. For the CDR3, the DNA is TGTGCCAGCAGTTATCCGGGTCGAAGTACGTGGGAGCAGTACTTC.

This chain connects TRBV12-5 to TRBJ1-2; TRBD1 agrees at 8 bases. The V gene end was trimmed by 1 base and the J gene end by 7 bases; junction bases not matched to a gene: 5. The germline V gene has CDR1 LGHNT and CDR2 FRNRAP. CDR3 size: 14 residues. This CDR3 is CASGLGTGIGGYTF. For the CDR3, the DNA is TGTGCTAGTGGTTTGGGGACAGGGATTGGTGGCTACACCTTC.

The J gene is TRBJ2-1, the V gene TRBV7-2; D remains ambiguous. The V and J ends lost 1 base and 3 bases respectively, with 7 bases between them. The CDR3 extends over 14 amino acids. From germline, CDR1 is SGHTA and CDR2 FQGNSA. In DNA form, the CDR3 reads TGTGCCAGCAGCTTAGGGCAGCTCTACAATGAGCAGTTCTTC. Translating gives CASSLGQLYNEQFF.

This clonotype was seen only a few times. The J gene is TRBJ2-7, the V gene TRBV6-6; 14 bases are shared with TRBD2. Trimming removed 5 bases from V and 6 bases from J; junction bases left unmatched: 3. This CDR3 spans 14 amino acids. Per germline, CDR1 MNHNY and CDR2 SVGAGI (reference sequence). The CDR3 DNA follows: TGTGCCAGCAGTATGGGACTAGCGGGAGTCGAGCAGTACTTC. Translated: CASSMGLAGVEQYF.

The genes are TRBV12-3 or TRBV12-4 and TRBJ2-4; 10 bases agree with TRBD2. CDR3 size: 18 residues. The trim removed 3 bases at V and 7 bases at J, leaving 15 bases unmatched. DNA for the CDR3: TGTGCCAGCAGTTTTAGGCTAGCGGGAGTCCCCTTCTACAACATTCAGTACTTC. This sequence encodes CASSFRLAGVPFYNIQYF.

The chain is built from TRBV15 and TRBJ2-1, with TRBD2 as a possible D gene (6 bases). V was shortened by 1 base and J by 0 bases, with 13 bases between the two germline ends. The CDR3 has 17 amino acids. CDR1 and CDR2 from the germline V gene are LNHNV and YYDKDF (reference sequence). The CDR3 spells CATSRAKGGSSYNEQFF. The CDR3 coding sequence is TGTGCCACCAGCAGAGCCAAGGGAGGCAGCTCCTACAATGAGCAGTTCTTC.

The rearrangement uses TRBV7-9 and TRBJ1-1; possibly TRBD1 for D (5 bases). Germline V gene lookup returns CDR1 SEHNR and CDR2 FQNEAQ (reference sequence). The CDR3 runs 12 residues. The germline V and J ends were trimmed by 10 bases and 1 base, with 10 bases remaining between them. This chain's CDR3 is CATTGRNTEAFF. CDR3 DNA sequence: TGTGCCACAACGGGGCGGAACACTGAAGCTTTCTTT.